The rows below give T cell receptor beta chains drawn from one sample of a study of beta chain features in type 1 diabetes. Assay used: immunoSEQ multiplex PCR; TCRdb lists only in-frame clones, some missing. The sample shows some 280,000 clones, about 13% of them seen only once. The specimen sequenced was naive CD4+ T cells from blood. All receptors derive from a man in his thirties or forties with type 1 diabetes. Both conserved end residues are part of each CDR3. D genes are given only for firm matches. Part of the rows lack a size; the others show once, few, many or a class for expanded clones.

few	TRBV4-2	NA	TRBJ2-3	CASSQDGGSTDTQYF	TGTGCCAGCAGCCAAGATGGTGGCAGCACAGATACGCAGTATTTT
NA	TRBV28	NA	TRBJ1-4	CASSSQGEKLFF	TGTGCCAGCAGTTCCCAGGGTGAAAAACTGTTTTTT
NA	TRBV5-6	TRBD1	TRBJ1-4	CASMGTGANEKLFF	TGTGCCAGCATGGGGACAGGGGCTAATGAAAAACTGTTTTTT
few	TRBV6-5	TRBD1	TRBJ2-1	CASQKGQWINEQFF	TGTGCCAGCCAGAAGGGACAGTGGATCAATGAGCAGTTCTTC
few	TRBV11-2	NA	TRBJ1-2	CASSSPRRGDGYTF	TGTGCCAGCAGCTCCCCGAGGCGGGGTGATGGCTACACCTTC
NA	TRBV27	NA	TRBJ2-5	CASSLSRGETQYF	TGTGCCAGCAGTTTAAGTAGGGGAGAGACCCAGTACTTC
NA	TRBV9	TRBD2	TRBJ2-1	CASSVGPIRTSGHNEQFF	TGTGCCAGCAGCGTAGGCCCTATTCGGACTAGCGGGCACAATGAGCAGTTCTTC
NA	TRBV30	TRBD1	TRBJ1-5	CAWGTGDQPQHF	TGTGCCTGGGGTACAGGGGATCAGCCCCAGCATTTT
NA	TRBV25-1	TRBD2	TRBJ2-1	CASLTSGRENEQFF	TGTGCCAGTCTGACTAGCGGGAGGGAAAATGAGCAGTTCTTC
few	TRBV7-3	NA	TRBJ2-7	CASSFGNGRSYEQYF	TGTGCCAGCAGCTTCGGGAACGGCAGGTCCTACGAGCAGTACTTC
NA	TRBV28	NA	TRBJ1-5	CASRELGNQPQHF	TGTGCCAGCCGGGAACTTGGGAATCAGCCCCAGCATTTT
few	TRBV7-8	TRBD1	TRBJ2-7	CASSTRGQGFYEQYF	TGTGCCAGCAGCACTAGAGGACAGGGTTTCTACGAGCAGTACTTC
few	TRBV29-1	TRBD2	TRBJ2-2	CSVHGTSGINTGELFF	TGCAGCGTTCACGGGACTAGCGGGATTAACACCGGGGAGCTGTTTTTT
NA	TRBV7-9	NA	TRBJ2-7	CASSLVQHEQYF	TGTGCCAGCAGCTTAGTACAGCACGAGCAGTACTTC
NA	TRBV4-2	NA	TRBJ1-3	CASSTSRRSRMEGNTIYF	TGTGCCAGCAGCACTAGCCGCCGATCTAGGATGGAGGGGAACACCATATATTTT
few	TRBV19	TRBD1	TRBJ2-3	CASSDRGHTDTQYF	TGTGCCAGTAGCGACAGGGGCCACACAGATACGCAGTATTTT
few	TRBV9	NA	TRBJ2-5	CASSVAGGAETQYF	TGTGCCAGCAGCGTAGCTGGGGGCGCGGAGACCCAGTACTTC
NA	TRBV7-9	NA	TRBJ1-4	CAGTGNVREKLFF	TGTGCCGGTACAGGGAATGTTCGGGAAAAACTGTTTTTT
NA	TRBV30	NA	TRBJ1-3	CAWGAVTGNTIYF	TGTGCCTGGGGGGCGGTGACTGGAAACACCATATATTTT
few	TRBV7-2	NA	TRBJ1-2	CASSLVRDSYTF	TGTGCCAGCAGCTTAGTGAGAGATAGCTACACCTTC
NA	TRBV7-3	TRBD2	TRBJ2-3	CASSSGLAGVADTQYF	TGTGCCAGCAGCTCGGGACTAGCGGGAGTGGCAGATACGCAGTATTTT
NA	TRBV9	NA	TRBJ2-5	CASSVAPPGKGEETQYF	TGTGCCAGCAGCGTAGCACCCCCGGGGAAGGGAGAAGAGACCCAGTACTTC
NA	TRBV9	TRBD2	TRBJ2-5	CASSPLGGLAGVETQYF	TGTGCCAGCAGCCCTTTAGGAGGGCTAGCGGGAGTTGAGACCCAGTACTTC
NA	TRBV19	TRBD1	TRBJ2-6	CASSRDSAGANVLTF	TGTGCCAGTAGTAGGGACAGCGCTGGGGCCAACGTCCTGACTTTC
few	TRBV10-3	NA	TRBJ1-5	CAISEPGRQPQHF	TGTGCCATCAGTGAGCCAGGGCGTCAGCCCCAGCATTTT
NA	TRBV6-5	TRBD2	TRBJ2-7	CASSYSGRVIDEQYF	TGTGCCAGCAGTTACTCGGGGAGGGTGATCGACGAGCAGTACTTC
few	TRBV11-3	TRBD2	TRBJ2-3	CASSLGTNTDTQYF	TGTGCCAGCAGCCTCGGGACTAACACAGATACGCAGTATTTT
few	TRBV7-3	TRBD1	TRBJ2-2	CASSSQGTGVAGELFF	TGTGCCAGCAGCTCCCAGGGGACAGGGGTGGCCGGGGAGCTGTTTTTT
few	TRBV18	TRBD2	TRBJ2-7	CASSSLQGATSGSVYEQYF	TGTGCCAGCTCATCGTTACAGGGGGCGACTAGCGGGAGTGTGTACGAGCAGTACTTC
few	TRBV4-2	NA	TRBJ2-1	CASSQFRDSNEQFF	TGTGCCAGCAGCCAATTCCGGGACTCCAATGAGCAGTTCTTC
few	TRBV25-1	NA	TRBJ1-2	CASTPGSFANYGYTF	TGTGCCTCGACCCCGGGTTCCTTTGCCAACTATGGCTACACCTTC
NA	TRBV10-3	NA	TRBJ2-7	CAISESSFSYEQYF	TGTGCCATCAGTGAGTCCTCCTTCTCCTACGAGCAGTACTTC
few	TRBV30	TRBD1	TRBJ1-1	CAWTGQLNTEAFF	TGTGCCTGGACGGGACAGCTGAACACTGAAGCTTTCTTT
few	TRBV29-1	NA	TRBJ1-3	CSVGVSGNTIYF	TGCAGCGTCGGGGTCTCTGGAAACACCATATATTTT
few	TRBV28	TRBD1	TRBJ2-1	CASRDQQGSRYNEQFF	TGTGCCAGCAGGGACCAACAGGGGTCTAGGTACAATGAGCAGTTCTTC
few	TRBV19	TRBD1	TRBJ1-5	CASSTTGTAHQPQHF	TGTGCCAGTAGTACGACCGGGACAGCACATCAGCCCCAGCATTTT
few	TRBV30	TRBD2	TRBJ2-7	CAWSTGSSGRDSTPYEQYF	TGTGCCTGGAGTACGGGGTCTAGCGGGAGGGACAGTACACCCTACGAGCAGTACTTC
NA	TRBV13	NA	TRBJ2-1	CASSFRDEQFF	TGTGCCAGCAGCTTCCGGGATGAGCAGTTCTTC
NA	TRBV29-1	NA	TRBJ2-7	CSVEAQGRAREQYF	TGCAGCGTTGAAGCACAGGGTCGGGCGCGGGAGCAGTACTTC
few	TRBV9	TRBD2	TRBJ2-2	CASSVTTSGNTGELFF	TGTGCCAGCAGCGTAACGACTAGCGGCAACACCGGGGAGCTGTTTTTT
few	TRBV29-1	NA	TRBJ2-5	CSVEVLDAETQYF	TGCAGCGTTGAAGTTTTAGATGCGGAGACCCAGTACTTC
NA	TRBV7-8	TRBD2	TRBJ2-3	CASSPLTSGRLDTQYF	TGTGCCAGCAGCCCCCTGACTAGCGGGAGATTAGATACGCAGTATTTT
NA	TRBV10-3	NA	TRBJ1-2	CAISVETANNYGYTF	TGTGCCATCAGTGTTGAGACAGCGAATAACTATGGCTACACCTTC
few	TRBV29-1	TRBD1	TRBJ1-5	CSVGGDRRGGQPQHF	TGCAGCGTTGGGGGGGACAGGCGAGGCGGTCAGCCCCAGCATTTT
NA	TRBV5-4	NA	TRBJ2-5	CASSLHIAGAETQYF	TGTGCCAGCAGCTTGCACATCGCGGGGGCAGAGACCCAGTACTTC
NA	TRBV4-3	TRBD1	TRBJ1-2	CASSSDRRDWGYTF	TGCGCCAGCAGCTCGGACAGGAGGGACTGGGGCTACACCTTC
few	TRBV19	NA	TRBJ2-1	CASSIQAAASSYNEQFF	TGTGCCAGTAGTATTCAAGCTGCAGCGAGCTCCTACAATGAGCAGTTCTTC
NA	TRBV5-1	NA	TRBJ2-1	CASHPYPSGQHQYNEQFF	TGCGCCAGCCACCCTTACCCCAGCGGCCAACATCAATACAATGAGCAGTTCTTC
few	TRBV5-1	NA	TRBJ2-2	CASSLTVTGELFF	TGCGCCAGCAGCTTGACAGTCACCGGGGAGCTGTTTTTT
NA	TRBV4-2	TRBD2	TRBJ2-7	CASSLQREGPYEQYF	TGTGCCAGCAGCCTACAGCGGGAGGGACCCTACGAGCAGTACTTC
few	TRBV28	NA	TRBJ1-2	CASRSGSNYGYTF	TGTGCCAGCAGGTCCGGGTCCAACTATGGCTACACCTTC
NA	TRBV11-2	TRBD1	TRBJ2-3	CASSLGTGNTDTQYF	TGTGCCAGCAGCTTAGGGACAGGCAACACAGATACGCAGTATTTT
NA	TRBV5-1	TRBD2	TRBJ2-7	CASSPGTQGGEGYF	TGCGCCAGCAGCCCCGGTACGCAAGGAGGGGAGGGGTACTTC
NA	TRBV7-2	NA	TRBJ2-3	CASSLGAGTSTDTQYF	TGTGCCAGCAGCTTAGGGGCGGGGACTAGCACAGATACGCAGTATTTT
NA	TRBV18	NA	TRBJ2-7	CASSPLPTTGYEQYF	TGTGCCAGCTCACCACTCCCGACGACAGGCTACGAGCAGTACTTC
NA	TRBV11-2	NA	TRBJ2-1	CASSHPRKDYVYNEQFF	TGTGCCAGCAGCCACCCAAGGAAGGACTACGTTTACAATGAGCAGTTCTTC
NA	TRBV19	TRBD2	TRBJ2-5	CASSSGLEETQYF	TGTGCCAGTAGTTCGGGACTAGAAGAGACCCAGTACTTC
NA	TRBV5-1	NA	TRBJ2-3	CASSLGSAETQYF	TGCGCCAGCAGCTTGGGATCAGCGGAGACGCAGTATTTT
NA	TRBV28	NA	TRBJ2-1	CASSSPGTQYNEQFF	TGTGCCAGCAGTTCCCCCGGGACTCAATACAATGAGCAGTTCTTC
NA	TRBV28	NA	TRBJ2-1	CASYPQGEGYNEQFF	TGTGCCAGCTACCCACAGGGGGAGGGCTACAATGAGCAGTTCTTC